These 9 T cell receptor beta chains came from one sample sequenced in a study of tissue T cells after allogeneic stem cell transplantation. Noted time point: mouse harvest day 7 after allogeneic transplant. The graft held 10^6 splenic CD5+ T cells and 10^7 T-cell-depleted bone marrow cells. Clones were read by immunoSEQ multiplex PCR, and TCRdb kept only the in-frame ones, dropping some. Found here are 1,600 or so clones, roughly three fifths of them singletons; the top ten hold around 11%. Sequenced material: liver tissue. The receptors were gathered from a female BALB/c mouse given C57BL/6 T cells with graft-versus-host disease after an allogeneic hematopoietic cell transplant.

As for this clone: Gene names refer to mouse genes. Read data end 1 residue before the CDR3 end; the end is taken from the germline J gene. V usage is TRBV3 and J usage is TRBJ1-1; D is undetermined. Germline V gives CDR1 SNHLY, CDR2 FYNGKV (reference sequence). CDR3 size: 13 residues. V was cut by 2 bases and J by 1 base, with 5 bases left in between. The CDR3 sequence: CASSLIQNTEVFF. CDR3 DNA (partial): TGTGCCAGCAGCTTAATACAAAACACAGAAGTCTTC.

Note on this clone: Genes and germline are mouse. The sequence runs out 1 residue before the end of the CDR3; the remainder is reconstructed from the germline J gene. The V call is TRBV16, the J call TRBJ2-1, with unresolved D. Germline V gene sequence: CDR1 SGHSA, CDR2 FRNQAP. The CDR3 has 13 amino acids. The ends were cut back, 1 base at V and 7 bases at J, with 8 bases in the middle. Here the CDR3 reads CASSLVVEAEQFF. The part of the CDR3 DNA that was read is TGTGCAAGCAGCTTAGTTGTAGAGGCTGAGCAGTTC.

Of note for this clone: Gene names denote mouse genes. The CDR3 loop is CASSFTGNSDYTF. The CDR3 bases that were read are TGTGCAAGCAGCTTTACAGGGAACTCCGACTACACC. The chain uses TRBV16 and TRBJ1-2, with D possibly TRBD1 on 6 matching bases. The sequenced fragment ends 1 residue before the CDR3 boundary, so the rest is inferred from the germline J gene. V gave up 3 bases and J gave up 2 bases, with 7 bases separating them. CDR3 size: 13 residues. From germline, CDR1 is SGHSA and CDR2 FRNQAP. Full variable domain (missing parts from reference TRBV16 and TRBJ1-2): NAGVIQTPRHKVTGKGQEATLWCEPISGHSAVFWYRQTIVQGLEFLTYFRNQAPIDDSGMPKERFSAQMPNQSHSTLKIQSTQPQDSAVYLCASSFTGNSDYTFGSGTRLLVI.

Remarks on this clone: Gene names refer to mouse genes. The CDR3 end is not reached by the read, which stops 1 residue before it; the germline J gene fills it in. The sample carries other DNA sequences with the same CDR3. This chain links TRBV26 with TRBJ1-3, with D possibly TRBD1 on 5 matching bases. The CDR3 totals 14 residues. Trimming cost V 4 bases and J 1 base, with 8 bases left between them. CDR1 is KGHPV and CDR2 is FQNQEV in the germline V gene (reference sequence). Here the CDR3 reads CASSRQGSGNTLYF. The CDR3 DNA, read in part, is TGTGCCAGCAGTCGGCAGGGATCTGGAAATACGCTCTAT. Filled out from reference TRBV26 and TRBJ1-3, the complete variable domain reads NSKVIQTPRYLVKGQGQKAKMRCIPEKGHPVVFWYQQNKNNEFKFLINFQNQEVLQQIDMTEKRFSAECPSNSPCSLEIQSSEAGDSALYLCASSRQGSGNTLYFGEGSRLIVV.

Regarding this clone: The gene names here belong to mouse. The DNA ends 1 residue before the CDR3 does, and the rest of the CDR3 is filled in from the germline J gene. This chain uses TRBV26 with TRBJ2-1; TRBD1 agrees at 8 bases. CDR3 length: 13 amino acids. J lost 5 bases, V lost 6 bases, and 3 bases had no gene match. The germline V gene has CDR1 KGHPV and CDR2 FQNQEV (reference sequence). CDR3 in amino acids: CASSRDRNAEQFF. The sequenced part of the CDR3 DNA is TGTGCCAGCAGCCGGGACAGGAATGCTGAGCAGTTC.

Turning to this clone: The gene names given are mouse names. The read finishes 1 residue shy of the CDR3 end, and the germline J gene is used to complete it. The chain employs TRBV16 and TRBJ2-7; 12 nucleotides match TRBD2. This CDR3 is built from 16 residues. J was trimmed by 2 bases and V by 5 bases; bases with no gene match: 7. CDR1 is SGHSA and CDR2 is FRNQAP in the germline V gene. Incomplete CDR3 DNA: TGTGCAAGCAGCCCTCGACTGGGGGGGCGCGCCTATGAACAGTAC. It codes for CASSPRLGGRAYEQY. The CDR3 in its entirety is CASSPRLGGRAYEQYF.

This clone has more than one count but fewer than ten. Germline and genes: mouse. The read is 1 residue too short to cover the CDR3 end, so that end is filled in from the germline J gene. The chain has TRBV13-1 and TRBJ1-3; tentatively, D is TRBD1 (5 bases). Trimming removed 0 bases from V and 0 bases from J, with 7 bases in between. This CDR3 comprises 15 residues. Germline V gene sequence: CDR1 NSHNY, CDR2 SYGAGN. The chain's CDR3 is CASSDERGSGNTLYF. The sequenced part of the CDR3 DNA is TGTGCCAGCAGTGATGAGAGGGGTTCTGGAAATACGCTCTAT.

In regard to this clone: The listed genes are named as in mouse. Read data end 1 residue before the CDR3 end; the end is taken from the germline J gene. The rearrangement links TRBV20 to TRBJ1-3; 11 bases line up with TRBD1. After removal of 6 bases from V and 2 bases from J, the junction contained 3 bases not matched to a gene. The CDR3 is 14 residues long. Looked up from germline, CDR1 is GFQATS and CDR2 is STVNSAI. CDR3 region: CGAPGQGAGNTLYF. CDR3 DNA, as far as it was read: TGTGGTGCCCCGGGACAGGGGGCTGGAAATACGCTCTAT. Full variable domain (outside the CDR3, taken from reference TRBV20 and TRBJ1-3): GALVYQYPRRTICKSGTSMRMECQAVGFQATSVAWYRQSPQKTFELIALSTVNSAIKYEQNFTQEKFPISHPNLSFSSMTVLNAYLEDRGLYLCGAPGQGAGNTLYFGEGSRLIVV.

A note on this clone: Germline and junction disagree at one end, which may indicate a read error. Any gene name here is a mouse gene name. The missing CDR3 end, 1 residue past where the read stops, is filled in from the germline J gene. The gene calls are TRBV16 and TRBJ2-5, with TRBD2 as a possible D gene (6 bases). Germline values: CDR1 SGHSA, CDR2 FRNQAP. This CDR3 is 15 amino acids long. The sequenced CDR3 bases are TGTGTAAGCAGCTTCCCGGTGTGGGGGCAAGACACCCAGTAC. Translated: CVSSFPVWGQDTQY. The CDR3 in its entirety is CVSSFPVWGQDTQYF.